This T cell receptor beta chain is drawn from a study of CD8 T cells in ankylosing spondylitis. Study findings and constraints: Previous work reported some of these motif variants in the synovial fluid and blood of reactive arthritis. Several highly homologous variants made up a TCR beta motif, and this motif appeared characteristic of ankylosing spondylitis blood.

CDR1 MNHEY and CDR2 SMNVEV come from the germline V gene (reference sequence). V was pared by 6 bases and J by 5 bases, with 6 bases between. The CDR3 runs 11 residues. Comment on this clonotype: Its antigen is undetermined.

TCRdb redid the calling of the 5' RACE reads with MiXCR, one entry per CDR3 protein. The sample consists of 350,000 or so distinct CDR3 sequences, roughly 14% of them appearing once. This TCR came from a male donor with ankylosing spondylitis or in good health (not recorded which). The J gene is TRBJ2-3, the V gene TRBV27; D ambiguous. Source material: blood, either unsorted or a sorted T cell fraction (not recorded which). CDR3 sequence: CASRGLDTQYF. CDR3 nucleotide sequence: TGTGCCAGCAGGGGTCTAGATACGCAGTATTTT.